This T cell receptor (beta chain) derives from a study of CD8 T cells in Susac syndrome. J was trimmed by 6 bases and V by 4 bases; bases with no gene match: 7. The CDR3 covers 15 residues. Germline loops: CDR1 SGHTA, CDR2 FQGNSA. This clonotype was observed once. About 0.45 to 1 ug RNA was reverse transcribed with random hexamers. Amplification of TCR beta CDR3 was carried out by immunoSEQ multiplex PCR, which covered 54 Vbeta and 13 Jbeta segments. Each CDR3 protein is one row after TCRdb ran MiXCR on the immunoSEQ multiplex PCR reads. Of about 210,000 distinct CDR3 sequences in the sample, nearly 97% were seen once.

The material sequenced was CD4+ T cells from PBMCs. The chain joins TRBV7-2 to TRBJ2-7, with TRBD2 identical over 12 bases. This receptor was identified in a human donor with multiple sclerosis. The CDR3 is CASSSPSGGAFEQYF. In DNA, the CDR3 is TGTGCCAGCAGCTCCCCTAGCGGGGGGGCGTTCGAGCAGTACTTC. The full variable domain, rest sourced from reference TRBV7-2 and TRBJ2-7, is GAGVSQSPSNKVTEKGKDVELRCDPISGHTALYWYRQSLGQGLEFLIYFQGNSAPDKSGLPSDRFSAERTGGSVSTLTIQRTQQEDSAVYLCASSSPSGGAFEQYFGPGTRLTVT.